The 24 T cell receptor beta chains given below trace back to one sample, sequenced in a study of blood T cell repertoires in COVID-19. Using immunoSEQ multiplex PCR, the repertoire was profiled, and TCRdb retains in-frame clones only, with some absent. The table includes around 50,000 clones, 82% detected once. The specimen sequenced was peripheral blood. These receptors all stem from an elderly man with COVID-19, enrolled during active disease.

This clone was detected only a few times. The chain joins TRBV5-1 to TRBJ1-2, with TRBD1 matching over 12 bases. The CDR3 runs 14 residues. The V segment lost 0 bases and the J segment 7 bases; nucleotides outside the gene matches: 1. Germline V gene lookup returns CDR1 SGHRS and CDR2 YFSETQ. In DNA, the CDR3 is TGCGCCAGCAGCTTGGCGGGACAGGGGGCTGGCTACACCTTC. Protein sequence: CASSLAGQGAGYTF. Full variable domain (missing parts from reference TRBV5-1 and TRBJ1-2): KAGVTQTPRYLIKTRGQQVTLSCSPISGHRSVSWYQQTPGQGLQFLFEYFSETQRNKGNFPGRFSGRQFSNSRSEMNVSTLELGDSALYLCASSLAGQGAGYTFGSGTRLTVV.

The chain recombines TRBV11-2 with TRBJ1-5; TRBD1 matches 7 bases. Germline assignment: CDR1 SGHAT and CDR2 FQNNGV. CDR3 length: 18 amino acids. V gave up 0 bases and J gave up 0 bases; unmatched junction bases: 8. Here the CDR3 reads CASSLDPQGVGSNQPQHF. CDR3 DNA: TGTGCCAGCAGCTTAGATCCTCAGGGGGTTGGTAGCAATCAGCCCCAGCATTTT. Combining the CDR3 with reference TRBV11-2 and TRBJ1-5 gives the whole variable domain EAGVAQSPRYKIIEKRQSVAFWCNPISGHATLYWYQQILGQGPKLLIQFQNNGVVDDSQLPKDRFSAERLKGVDSTLKIQPAKLEDSAVYLCASSLDPQGVGSNQPQHFGDGTRLSIL.

The CDR3 is CASSFGGNIQYF. As DNA, the CDR3 is TGTGCCAGCAGTTTTGGGGGGAACATTCAGTACTTC. The chain uses TRBV12-3 or TRBV12-4 and TRBJ2-4; D perhaps matches TRBD2 (6 bases). The V end lost 3 bases, the J end lost 7 bases, and 7 bases lay between the germline ends. This CDR3 region has 12 residues.

The gene calls are TRBV5-1 and TRBJ2-3; 9 bases fit TRBD1. Germline V CDR1 and CDR2: SGHRS, YFSETQ. The CDR3 runs to 14 residues. V was clipped by 6 bases and J by 0 bases; unmatched bases: 2. This CDR3 reads CASKGQGSTDTQYF. CDR3 sequence (DNA): TGCGCCAGCAAGGGACAGGGCAGCACAGATACGCAGTATTTT.

The V and J genes are TRBV7-9 and TRBJ1-3, with D uncertain. Per germline, CDR1 SEHNR and CDR2 FQNEAQ (reference sequence). V shed 2 bases and J shed 1 base, with 6 bases lying between them. There are 14 residues in the CDR3. The CDR3 reads CASSLRGSGNTIYF. The CDR3 nucleotides are TGTGCCAGCAGCTTAAGAGGGTCTGGAAACACCATATATTTT. The full variable domain, completed using reference TRBV7-9 and TRBJ1-3, is DTGVSQNPRHKITKRGQNVTFRCDPISEHNRLYWYRQTLGQGPEFLTYFQNEAQLEKSRLLSDRFSAERPKGSFSTLEIQRTEQGDSAMYLCASSLRGSGNTIYFGEGSWLTVV.

The chain employs TRBV11-2 and TRBJ1-1; D gene ambiguous. The germline CDR1 and CDR2 sequences are SGHAT and FQNNGV. Between the trimmed V and J ends, which lost 2 bases and 1 base, there was a span of 8 bases. The CDR3 consists of 14 residues. Here the CDR3 reads CASSLLAENTEAFF. The CDR3 nucleotides read TGTGCCAGCAGCTTATTGGCAGAGAACACTGAAGCTTTCTTT.

This chain connects TRBV19 to TRBJ1-1; D is undetermined. The CDR3 is made up of 12 amino acids. V lost 7 bases, J lost 1 base, and 7 bases lay in between. Germline V gene lookup returns CDR1 LNHDA and CDR2 SQIVND (reference sequence). Here the CDR3 reads CASTPGNTEAFF. The CDR3 DNA sequence: TGTGCCAGTACCCCGGGGAACACTGAAGCTTTCTTT.

This chain joins TRBV9 and TRBJ1-3; D ambiguous. The CDR3 has 15 amino acids. Germline values: CDR1 SGDLS, CDR2 YYNGEE. The V end lost 4 bases, the J end lost 0 bases, and 11 bases lay between the germline ends. CDR3 region: CASSSRTGSGNTIYF. As DNA, the CDR3 is TGTGCCAGCAGCTCCCGAACGGGCTCTGGAAACACCATATATTTT.

The V gene is TRBV24-1, the J gene TRBJ2-1, with D perhaps TRBD2 (6 bases). CDR1 is KGHDR, CDR2 SFDVKD, per germline. Trimming shortened V by 1 base and J by 0 bases, and 15 bases separated the two germline ends. The CDR3 contains 18 residues. The DNA of the CDR3 is TGTGCCACCAGTGATTTAGGCGGGACCCCCAGCTCCTACAATGAGCAGTTCTTC. Translating it yields CATSDLGGTPSSYNEQFF.

The V call is TRBV5-1, the J call TRBJ2-2; TRBD1 might be the D (6 bases). The ends were cut back, 2 bases at V and 2 bases at J, with 10 bases in the middle. The length of the CDR3 is 15 residues. Germline-derived CDR1 and CDR2 are SGHRS and YFSETQ. The CDR3 DNA sequence: TGCGCCAGCAGCTTCCGGGACACAAACACCGGGGAGCTGTTTTTT. It encodes CASSFRDTNTGELFF.

The rearrangement links TRBV5-6 to TRBJ1-6; TRBD1 aligns across 10 bases. Trimming removed 4 bases from V and 8 bases from J; junction bases left unmatched: 9. Germline V CDR1 and CDR2: SGHDT, YYEEEE. The CDR3 sequence is 16 residues long. The DNA for the CDR3 is TGTGCCAGCAGCCCGAGGAGAGGGACAGGGGATTCACCCCTCCACTTT. This gives the protein CASSPRRGTGDSPLHF.

The V gene is TRBV2, the J gene TRBJ1-2; TRBD1 matches at 8 bases. V shed 5 bases, J shed 7 bases, and the junction held 3 bases outside the gene matches. The CDR3 length is 12 residues. Germline CDR1 is SNHLY and CDR2 is FYNNEI. The CDR3 here is CASSSGGPGYTF. The DNA for the CDR3 is TGTGCCAGCAGTTCAGGGGGCCCTGGCTACACCTTC.

This chain connects TRBV13 to TRBJ2-1; 13 bases are shared with TRBD2. J lost 7 bases, V lost 3 bases, and 6 bases had no gene match. Germline V gene sequence: CDR1 PRHDT, CDR2 FYEKMQ (reference sequence). The CDR3 has 16 amino acids. CDR3 sequence: CASSFRTSGSGNEQFF. CDR3 DNA: TGTGCCAGCAGCTTTAGGACTAGCGGGAGTGGGAATGAGCAGTTCTTC. Complete variable domain (other parts from reference TRBV13 and TRBJ2-1): AAGVIQSPRHLIKEKRETATLKCYPIPRHDTVYWYQQGPGQDPQFLISFYEKMQSDKGSIPDRFSAQQFSDYHSELNMSSLELGDSALYFCASSFRTSGSGNEQFFGPGTRLTVL.

The CDR3 reads CASSTRTGAGSQPQHF. CDR3 nucleotide sequence: TGTGCCAGCAGCACCCGGACAGGGGCAGGGAGTCAGCCCCAGCATTTT. The rearrangement uses TRBV7-2 and TRBJ1-5; 9 nucleotides agree with TRBD1. The V segment lost 5 bases and the J segment 6 bases; nucleotides outside the gene matches: 11. This CDR3 contains 16 residues. Germline V gene sequence: CDR1 SGHTA, CDR2 FQGNSA.

This chain links TRBV5-1 with TRBJ2-5; possibly TRBD1 for D (6 bases). Per the germline V gene, CDR1 is SGHRS and CDR2 is YFSETQ. The CDR3 runs 17 residues. The V gene lost 0 bases and the J gene lost 0 bases, with 15 bases spanning the gap. The CDR3 sequence: CASSLEPQGLYQETQYF. CDR3 in DNA: TGCGCCAGCAGCTTGGAGCCCCAGGGGTTGTACCAAGAGACCCAGTACTTC.

The rearrangement uses TRBV7-9 and TRBJ1-1; TRBD1 matches 9 bases. The CDR3 length is 13 residues. Germline trimming cut 6 bases from V and 5 bases from J; bases unmatched to any gene: 4. Germline CDR1 is SEHNR and CDR2 is FQNEAQ (reference sequence). This chain's CDR3 is CASRRTGETEAFF. DNA of the CDR3: TGTGCCAGCAGGCGGACAGGGGAAACTGAAGCTTTCTTT.

The chain carries TRBV29-1 and TRBJ1-2; the match to TRBD1 covers 8 bases. Germline lookup yields CDR1 SQVTM and CDR2 ANQGSEA. With 7 bases clipped from V and 5 bases from J, the junction kept 3 bases outside the gene matches. CDR3 length: 11 residues. DNA for the CDR3: TGCAGCGCCCGGACAGGGTATGGCTACACCTTC. Its translation: CSARTGYGYTF.

This chain uses TRBV10-3 with TRBJ2-3, with TRBD2 identical over 8 bases. Germline CDR1 ENHRY, CDR2 SYGVKD. Unmatched junction bases numbered 8, after V lost 7 bases and J lost 5 bases. This CDR3 spans 14 amino acids. The CDR3 bases are TGTGCCATCAAGCTGAGCGGGAGCTTAGATACGCAGTATTTT. Its translation is CAIKLSGSLDTQYF.

The rearrangement links TRBV29-1 to TRBJ2-1; 15 nucleotides line up with TRBD2. Germline V CDR1 and CDR2: SQVTM, ANQGSEA. V lost 5 bases to trimming and J lost 0 bases; unmatched junction nucleotides: 14. The CDR3 is made up of 20 amino acids. CDR3 amino acids: CSVKPSGLAGGPGSYNEQFF. The CDR3, as DNA: TGCAGCGTTAAGCCCTCAGGACTAGCGGGAGGGCCGGGCTCCTACAATGAGCAGTTCTTC.

The chain carries TRBV10-1 and TRBJ1-2; D may be TRBD1 (6 bases). There are 14 residues in the CDR3. V shed 7 bases and J shed 3 bases, with 15 bases lying between them. The germline CDR1 and CDR2 sequences are WNHNN and SYGVQD (reference sequence). The CDR3 region is CASMGANRDYGYTF. Here the CDR3 DNA reads TGCGCCAGCATGGGGGCGAACAGGGACTATGGCTACACCTTC.

The gene calls are TRBV4-3 and TRBJ2-5; TRBD1 might be the D (5 bases). Trimming pared 1 base from V and 6 bases from J, leaving 12 bases between. The CDR3 contains 14 residues. Per germline, CDR1 LGHNA and CDR2 YSLEER. The CDR3 nucleotides are TGCGCCAGCAGCCAAGCAAGGGGTGTGAAGACCCAGTACTTC. Translating it yields CASSQARGVKTQYF.

CDR3: CSVVGLQETQYF. Here the CDR3 DNA reads TGCAGCGTTGTCGGACTGCAAGAGACCCAGTACTTC. The chain has TRBV29-1 and TRBJ2-5; D is possibly TRBD2 (5 bases). CDR3 length: 12 amino acids. Germline values: CDR1 SQVTM, CDR2 ANQGSEA. V lost 4 bases and J lost 2, with 8 bases in between.

V is TRBV6-5 and J is TRBJ1-2, with a weak D call TRBD1 (5 bases). The germline CDR1 and CDR2 sequences are MNHEY and SVGAGI. Deletions cut 6 bases from V and 3 bases from J, with 8 bases between. The CDR3 extends over 12 amino acids. CDR3 nucleotide sequence: TGTGCCAGCAGGGGGGGATACTATGGCTACACCTTC. Amino acid sequence: CASRGGYYGYTF.

For this clone: The same CDR3 arises from other DNA sequences in this sample as well. In nucleotides, the CDR3 is TGTGCCAGCAGCTTGAGGTACCAAGAGACCCAGTACTTC. Translation gives CASSLRYQETQYF. The rearrangement uses TRBV7-2 and TRBJ2-5; D not resolved. With 3 bases removed from V and 0 bases from J, the gap between germline ends came to 5 bases. This CDR3 is built from 13 residues. The germline V gene has CDR1 SGHTA and CDR2 FQGNSA.